This T cell receptor beta chain was identified in a study of T-cell reconstitution after alpha-beta-depleted transplantation in children. Molecular barcoding with unique molecular identifiers was used for the TCRbeta library. Using its own MiXCR run on the PCR reads, TCRdb lists one record per CDR3 protein. The sample holds about 200,000 distinct CDR3 sequences, 5% to 7.5% seen once. Notes on the study in general: Surviving recipient T cells and thymic progenitors accounted for the high day-60 TCRbeta diversity observed in some patients.

This clonotype has ten or more counts. No antigen is known for it. The CDR3 has 16 amino acids. With 3 bases removed from V and 4 bases from J, the gap between germline ends came to 15 bases. Germline CDR1 is LGHNT and CDR2 is FRNRAP. This chain connects TRBV12-5 to TRBJ2-2, with a tentative D call TRBD2 (6 bases). The material sequenced was PBMCs, taken before TCRalphabeta/CD19-depleted stem cell transplant. The sequence derives from a girl in the first two years of life with combined immunodeficiency, due to receive a stem cell transplant. This CDR3 reads CASGFFGGDSTGELFF. The CDR3 coding sequence is TGTGCTAGTGGTTTTTTCGGCGGGGATTCCACCGGGGAGCTGTTTTTT.